This T cell receptor beta chain originates from a study of T cell repertoires in aging, cancer and after chemotherapy. Germline CDR1 SGHAT, CDR2 FQNNGV. The V and J ends lost 1 base and 3 bases respectively, with 10 bases between them. The CDR3 has 14 residues. Multiplex touch-down PCR with TRB-A/B primers amplified rearranged V-D-J TRB sequences. In TCRdb, the multiplex PCR reads were re-called with MiXCR into one record per CDR3 protein. The data hold more than 1,200 distinct CDR3 sequences, with less than 25% observed a single time. This clonotype is categorized as medium-sized. The template was genomic DNA from peripheral blood, not RNA.

The sample consisted of blood. The rearrangement uses TRBV11-2 and TRBJ2-7; D is uncertain. This clonotype was obtained from a human donor with a solid tumor. The CDR3 DNA reads as TGTGCCAGCAGCTTAGCCGCCTCGTACTACGAGCAGTACTTC. It codes for CASSLAASYYEQYF.